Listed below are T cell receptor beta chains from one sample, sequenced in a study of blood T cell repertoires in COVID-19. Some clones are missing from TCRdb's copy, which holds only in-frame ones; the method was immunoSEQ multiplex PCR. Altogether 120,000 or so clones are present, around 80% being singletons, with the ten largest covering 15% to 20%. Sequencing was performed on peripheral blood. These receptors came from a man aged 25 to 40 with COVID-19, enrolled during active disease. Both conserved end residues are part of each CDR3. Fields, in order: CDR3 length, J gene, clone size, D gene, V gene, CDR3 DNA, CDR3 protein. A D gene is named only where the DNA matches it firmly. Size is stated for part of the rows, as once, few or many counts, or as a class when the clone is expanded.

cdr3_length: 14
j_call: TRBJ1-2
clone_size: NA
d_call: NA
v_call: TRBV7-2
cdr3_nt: TGTGCCAGCAGCTCAGACGGCGGACTCTATGGCTACACCTTC
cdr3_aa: CASSSDGGLYGYTF

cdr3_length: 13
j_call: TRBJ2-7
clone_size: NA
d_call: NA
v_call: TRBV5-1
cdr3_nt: TGCGCCAGCAGCTTGGCCTCCTCCTACGAGCAGTACTTC
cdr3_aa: CASSLASSYEQYF

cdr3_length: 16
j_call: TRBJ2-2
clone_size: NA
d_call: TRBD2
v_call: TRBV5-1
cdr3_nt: TGCGCCAGCAGCTCTACTAGCGGGGGGGACACCGGGGAGCTGTTTTTT
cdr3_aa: CASSSTSGGDTGELFF

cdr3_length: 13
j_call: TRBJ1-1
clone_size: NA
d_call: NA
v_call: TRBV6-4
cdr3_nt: TGTGCCAGCAGTGAGCGTGGGAACACTGAAGCTTTCTTT
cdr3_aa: CASSERGNTEAFF

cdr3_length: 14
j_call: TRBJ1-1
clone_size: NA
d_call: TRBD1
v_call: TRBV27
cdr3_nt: TGTGCCAGCAGGGTCCAGGGGGAGAACACTGAAGCTTTCTTT
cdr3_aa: CASRVQGENTEAFF

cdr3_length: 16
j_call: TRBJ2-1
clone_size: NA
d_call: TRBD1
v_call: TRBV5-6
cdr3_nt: TGTGCCAGCAGCTTGGGGGACAGGGAGGATCGCAATGAGCAGTTCTTC
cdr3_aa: CASSLGDREDRNEQFF

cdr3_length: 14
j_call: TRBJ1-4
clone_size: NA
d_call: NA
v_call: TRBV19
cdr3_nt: TGTGCCAGTAGTATCTCAGGGAAGAGTGAAAAACTGTTTTTT
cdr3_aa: CASSISGKSEKLFF

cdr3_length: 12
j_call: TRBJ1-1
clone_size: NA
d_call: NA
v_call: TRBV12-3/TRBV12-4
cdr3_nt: TGTGCCAGCACTCGGGGGAACACTGAAGCTTTCTTT
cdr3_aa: CASTRGNTEAFF

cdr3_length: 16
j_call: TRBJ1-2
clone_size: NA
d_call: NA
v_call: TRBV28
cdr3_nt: TGTGCCAGCAGCAGAAAGACAGTTCCCTCACAGGAGGGCTACACCTTC
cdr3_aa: CASSRKTVPSQEGYTF

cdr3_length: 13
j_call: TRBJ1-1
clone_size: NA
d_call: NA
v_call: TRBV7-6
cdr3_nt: TGTGCCAGCAGCCTACAGGAGAACACTGAAGCTTTCTTT
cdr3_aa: CASSLQENTEAFF

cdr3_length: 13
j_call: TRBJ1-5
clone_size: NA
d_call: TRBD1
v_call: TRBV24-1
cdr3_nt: TGTGCCACCGCGACAGGGGTAAATCAGCCCCAGCATTTT
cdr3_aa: CATATGVNQPQHF

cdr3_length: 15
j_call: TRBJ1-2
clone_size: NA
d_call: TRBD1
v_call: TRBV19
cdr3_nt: TGTGCCAGTAGTCTTCTCCCGGGACAGTCTCATGGCTACACCTTC
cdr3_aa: CASSLLPGQSHGYTF

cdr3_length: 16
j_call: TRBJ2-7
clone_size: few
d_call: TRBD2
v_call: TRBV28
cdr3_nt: TGTGCCAGCAGTTCCCATTTTAGCGGGGATGCCTACGAGCAGTACTTC
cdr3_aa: CASSSHFSGDAYEQYF

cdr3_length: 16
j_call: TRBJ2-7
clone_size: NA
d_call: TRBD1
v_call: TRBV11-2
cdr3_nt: TGTGCCAGCAGCTTAGTCTCGGGACAGGCCACCTACGAGCAGTACTTC
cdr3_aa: CASSLVSGQATYEQYF

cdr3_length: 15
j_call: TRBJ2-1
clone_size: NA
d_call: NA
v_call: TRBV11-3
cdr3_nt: TGTGCCAGCAGCTCCGGGAGCATCTCCTACAATGAGCAGTTCTTC
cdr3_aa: CASSSGSISYNEQFF

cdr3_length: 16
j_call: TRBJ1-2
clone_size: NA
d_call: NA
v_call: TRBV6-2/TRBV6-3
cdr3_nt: TGTGCCAGCAGCCCTAACCACCAGGGAGGGACCTATGGCTACACCTTC
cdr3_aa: CASSPNHQGGTYGYTF

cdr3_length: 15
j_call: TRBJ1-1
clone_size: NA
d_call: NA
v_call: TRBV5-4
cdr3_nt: TGTGCCAGCAGCTTGGAAATGGGGGCCAACACTGAAGCTTTCTTT
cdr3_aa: CASSLEMGANTEAFF

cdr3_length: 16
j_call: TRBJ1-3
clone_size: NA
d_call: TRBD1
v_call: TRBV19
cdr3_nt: TGTGCCAGTACCCCGAGGGGGCGCGTCTCTGGAAACACCATATATTTT
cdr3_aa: CASTPRGRVSGNTIYF

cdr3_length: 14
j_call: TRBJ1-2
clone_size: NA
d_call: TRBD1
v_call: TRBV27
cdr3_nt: TGTGCCAGCAGCCCGGGACAGGGGGCATATGGCTACACCTTC
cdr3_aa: CASSPGQGAYGYTF

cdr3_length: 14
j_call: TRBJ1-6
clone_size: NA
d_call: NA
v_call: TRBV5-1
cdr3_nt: TGCGCCAGCAGCTTGGATCCCGGGGAGTCACCCCTCCACTTT
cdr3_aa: CASSLDPGESPLHF

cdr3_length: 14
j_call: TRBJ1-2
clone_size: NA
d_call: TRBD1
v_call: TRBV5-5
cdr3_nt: TGTGCCAGCAGCATACAGGGGGCTAACTATGGCTACACCTTC
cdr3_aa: CASSIQGANYGYTF

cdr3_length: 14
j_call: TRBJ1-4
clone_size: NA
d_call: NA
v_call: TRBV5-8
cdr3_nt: TGTGCCAGCAGGTACCAAGGTAGCGGTGAAAAACTGTTTTTT
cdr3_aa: CASRYQGSGEKLFF

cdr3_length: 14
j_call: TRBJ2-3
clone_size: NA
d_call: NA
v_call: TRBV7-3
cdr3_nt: TGTGCCAGCAAGCAACAGGGCCACACAGATACGCAGTATTTT
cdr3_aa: CASKQQGHTDTQYF

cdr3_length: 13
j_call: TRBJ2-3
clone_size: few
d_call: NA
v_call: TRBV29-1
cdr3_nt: TGCAGCGTTGAAGAAATCCAGCGCGATACGCAGTATTTT
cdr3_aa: CSVEEIQRDTQYF

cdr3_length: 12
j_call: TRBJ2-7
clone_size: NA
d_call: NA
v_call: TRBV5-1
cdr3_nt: TGCGCCAGCAGCTTGAACAGCTACGAGCAGTACTTC
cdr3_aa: CASSLNSYEQYF

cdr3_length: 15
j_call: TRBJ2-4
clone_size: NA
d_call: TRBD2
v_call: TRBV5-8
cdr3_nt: TGTGCCAGCAGCCCGGGGGGGGCTGGGGGAAACATTCAGTACTTC
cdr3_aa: CASSPGGAGGNIQYF

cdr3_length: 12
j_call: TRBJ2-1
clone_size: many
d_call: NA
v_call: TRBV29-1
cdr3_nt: TGCAGCGTTGTGAGACTGAACAATGAGCAGTTCTTC
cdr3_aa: CSVVRLNNEQFF

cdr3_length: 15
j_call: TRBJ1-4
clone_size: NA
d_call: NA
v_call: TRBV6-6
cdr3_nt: TGTGCCAGCAGACTAGACGGTACAACTAATGAAAAACTGTTTTTT
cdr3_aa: CASRLDGTTNEKLFF

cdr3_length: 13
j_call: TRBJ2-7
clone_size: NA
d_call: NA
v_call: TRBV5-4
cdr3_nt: TGTGCCAGCAGCTCTCGGACAGAGTACGAGCAGTACTTC
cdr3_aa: CASSSRTEYEQYF

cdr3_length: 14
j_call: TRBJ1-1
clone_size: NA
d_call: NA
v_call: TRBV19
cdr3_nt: TGTGCCAGTAGTCCACTTATTATGAACACTGAAGCTTTCTTT
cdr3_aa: CASSPLIMNTEAFF

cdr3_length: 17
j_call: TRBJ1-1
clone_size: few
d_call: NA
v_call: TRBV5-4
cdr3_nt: TGTGCCAGCAGCTTAGCACTCCAGGGAGGGGGGGACACTGAAGCTTTCTTT
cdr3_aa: CASSLALQGGGDTEAFF